These 8 T cell receptor beta chains originate from one sample sequenced in a study of CD8 T cells in Susac syndrome. When the RNA was reverse transcribed, random hexamers were used with an input of roughly 0.5 to 1 ug. Each CDR3 protein is one row after TCRdb ran MiXCR on the immunoSEQ multiplex PCR reads. The repertoire includes tens of thousands of distinct CDR3 sequences, 85% to 95% of them detected once, and just under 0.4% sits in the top ten. The sequencing sample was made of CD8+ T cells from PBMCs. The origin of the receptors is a human donor with multiple sclerosis.

This sequence joins TRBV30 and TRBJ1-1, with no clear D. The ends were cut back, 4 bases at V and 0 bases at J, with 3 bases in the middle. The CDR3 has 11 residues. Germline CDR1 GTSNPN, CDR2 SVGIG (reference sequence). The chain's CDR3 is CAWTLNTEAFF. The CDR3, as DNA: TGTGCCTGGACACTGAACACTGAAGCTTTCTTT.

J is TRBJ2-1 and V is TRBV9; D is tentatively TRBD1 or TRBD2 (5 bases each). The V end was cut by 0 bases, the J end by 1 base, with 11 bases between. CDR1 is SGDLS, CDR2 YYNGEE, per germline. CDR3 size: 16 residues. The CDR3 region has the DNA TGTGCCAGCAGCGTAGGTGGGGGTCTTTCCTACAATGAGCAGTTCTTC. This codes for CASSVGGGLSYNEQFF.

This chain joins TRBV5-1 and TRBJ2-7, with 7 bases lining up with TRBD1. CDR3 size: 14 residues. Trimming at V came to 0 bases and at J to 2 bases, leaving 2 bases not matched to a gene. Germline CDR1 is SGHRS and CDR2 is YFSETQ. The CDR3 spells CASSLDQGAYEQYF. The DNA of the CDR3 is TGCGCCAGCAGCTTGGACCAGGGGGCCTACGAGCAGTACTTC.

The chain links TRBV3-1 to TRBJ1-2; D unresolved. Germline V gene lookup returns CDR1 LGHDT and CDR2 YNNKEL (reference sequence). The CDR3 spans 14 residues. V lost 0 bases and J lost 3, with 8 bases in between. The CDR3 nucleotides are TGTGCCAGCAGCCAAGAGGCGTTGGACTATGGCTACACCTTC. As protein: CASSQEALDYGYTF.

The chain combines TRBV3-1 with TRBJ2-7; 7 positions match TRBD1. The V gene end was trimmed by 4 bases and the J gene end by 2 bases; junction bases not matched to a gene: 5. The CDR3 totals 14 residues. CDR1 is LGHDT, CDR2 YNNKEL, per germline (reference sequence). CDR3 loop: CASSRVDRAYEQYF. CDR3 nucleotides: TGTGCCAGCAGCCGCGTCGACAGGGCCTACGAGCAGTACTTC.

This chain uses TRBV29-1 with TRBJ2-2; D is possibly TRBD1 (5 bases). The germline V and J ends were trimmed by 5 bases and 0 bases, with 10 bases remaining between them. Per the germline V gene, CDR1 is SQVTM and CDR2 is ANQGSEA. The CDR3 runs 14 residues. CDR3 nucleotides: TGCAGCGTTAGAGGACATTCGAACACCGGGGAGCTGTTTTTT. Its translation: CSVRGHSNTGELFF.

The gene calls are TRBV29-1 and TRBJ1-2; D remains ambiguous. Germline-derived CDR1 and CDR2 are SQVTM and ANQGSEA. V was cut by 3 bases and J by 5 bases, with 13 bases left in between. CDR3 size: 13 residues. This CDR3 reads CSVDDKGLYGYTF. CDR3 nucleotide sequence: TGCAGCGTTGACGATAAGGGCCTATATGGCTACACCTTC.

CDR3 sequence (DNA): TGTGCCAGCAGAAGAACGGGACAGGGGAATCAGAATGGCTACACCTTC. This sequence encodes CASRRTGQGNQNGYTF. The J gene is TRBJ1-2, the V gene TRBV4-2; 10 nucleotides align to TRBD1. Germline V lookup: CDR1 LGHNA, CDR2 YNFKEQ. The junction had 13 bases not matched to a gene; V was cut back by 6 bases and J by 6 bases. The CDR3 runs 16 residues.